One and the same sample provided the 32 T cell receptor beta chains below, sequenced in a study of T cells after yellow fever vaccination. TCRdb reprocessed the 5' RACE reads with MiXCR, giving one entry per CDR3 protein. The sample contains a few hundred thousand distinct CDR3 sequences, 11% of which appear only once. The sequences come from PBMCs, collected on the day of the first yellow fever vaccination. These receptors were collected from a man in his late teens or twenties who received the YFV17D yellow fever vaccine.

The CDR3 DNA reads TGTGCCAGCACAGGACAGGGGGGGACCATTCAGTACTTC. Translated: CASTGQGGTIQYF. This sequence joins TRBV25-1 and TRBJ2-4; TRBD1 aligns across 10 bases. With 7 bases clipped from V and 9 bases from J, the junction kept 6 bases outside the gene matches. The CDR3 loop spans 13 amino acids. The germline V gene encodes CDR1 MGHDK and CDR2 SYGVNS.

There are a few counts of this clonotype. The J gene is TRBJ1-6, the V gene TRBV12-3 or TRBV12-4; TRBD1 matches 9 bases. Trimming removed 6 bases from V and 9 bases from J; junction bases left unmatched: 3. This CDR3 is 13 amino acids long. The DNA of the CDR3 is TGTGCCAGCAGGGACAGGGGTATTTCACCCCTCCACTTT. This translates into CASRDRGISPLHF.

The V gene is TRBV7-2, the J gene TRBJ1-6, with 7 bases aligning to TRBD1. The CDR3 has 17 amino acids. Looked up from germline, CDR1 is SGHTA and CDR2 is FQGNSA. The junction had 14 bases not matched to a gene; V was cut back by 2 bases and J by 10 bases. The CDR3 coding sequence is TGTGCCAGCAGCTTATGGGGGGACAGAAAACTACAGTCACCCCTCCACTTT. This gives the protein CASSLWGDRKLQSPLHF.

The table lists this clonotype with many counts. The chain couples TRBV12-3 or TRBV12-4 to TRBJ1-1, with unresolved D. The V and J ends lost 3 bases and 0 bases respectively, with 8 bases between them. CDR3 length equals 14 residues. The chain's CDR3 is CASSLKVLNTEAFF. CDR3 DNA sequence: TGTGCCAGCAGTTTGAAGGTCCTGAACACTGAAGCTTTCTTT.

This clonotype was seen more than once but under ten times. The gene calls are TRBV4-3 and TRBJ2-3; no definite D call. V lost 1 base and J 3 bases, leaving 11 bases between the germline ends. The germline V gene encodes CDR1 LGHNA and CDR2 YSLEER. This CDR3 contains 15 residues. CDR3 DNA sequence: TGCGCCAGCAGCCAAGGCAATTTGGGAACAGATACGCAGTATTTT. Translated, it gives CASSQGNLGTDTQYF.

The CDR3 DNA is TGCGCCAGCAGCTTCCGAGGGGGGGCCTCCGGGGAGCTGTTTTTT. This sequence encodes CASSFRGGASGELFF. This chain joins TRBV5-1 and TRBJ2-2, with D tentatively TRBD2 (7 bases). The CDR3 runs 15 residues. The V end was cut by 2 bases, the J end by 6 bases, with 14 bases between. In germline, CDR1 is SGHRS, CDR2 YFSETQ.

This clonotype was counted at least ten times. The chain joins TRBV12-3 or TRBV12-4 to TRBJ2-5, with 7 bases fitting TRBD2. The CDR3 loop spans 14 amino acids. V lost 6 bases, J lost 3 bases, and 7 bases stayed unmatched. CDR3 sequence (DNA): TGTGCCAGCAGCACACTAGCGCGTGAAGAGACCCAGTACTTC. It specifies CASSTLAREETQYF.

This clonotype was counted only a few times. CDR3 in DNA: TGTGCCAGCAGGACTCCGGGACAGGGGTCAGAGACCCAGTACTTC. It encodes CASRTPGQGSETQYF. The gene calls are TRBV6-5 and TRBJ2-5; 10 bases align to TRBD1. CDR1 and CDR2 (germline): MNHEY, SVGAGI. The CDR3 is made up of 15 amino acids. Trimming cost V 6 bases and J 4 bases; bases outside gene matches: 8.

This clonotype turned up a few times. The chain links TRBV7-2 to TRBJ2-7, with 8 bases identical to TRBD2. The CDR3 length is 14 residues. CDR1 and CDR2 (germline): SGHTA, FQGNSA. The junction had 5 bases not matched to a gene; V was cut back by 1 base and J by 6 bases. The CDR3 protein is CASSLGLAGREQYV. CDR3 sequence (DNA): TGTGCCAGCAGCTTAGGGCTAGCGGGCCGCGAGCAGTACGTC.

This clonotype has a count of ten or more. The gene calls are TRBV27 and TRBJ1-1, with 7 bases lining up with TRBD1. The CDR3 has 15 amino acids. Germline assignment: CDR1 MNHEY and CDR2 SMNVEV (reference sequence). V dropped 5 bases and J dropped 1; count of bases not matched to a gene: 7. CDR3 residues: CASSINRGSNTEAFF. The CDR3 region has the DNA TGTGCCAGCAGTATAAACAGGGGTTCGAACACTGAAGCTTTCTTT.

The V and J genes are TRBV21-1 and TRBJ2-1; the table's D call, TRBD2, was not checked against the DNA. TRBV21-1 is listed as a pseudogene. This CDR3 has 15 amino acids. CDR3 nucleotides: TGTGCCAGCAGCAAACTAGCGGGGGGGAACAATGAGCAGTTCTTC. Protein sequence: CASSKLAGGNNEQFF.

This clonotype has ten or more counts. The genes are TRBV2 and TRBJ2-5; TRBD2 might be the D (5 bases). The CDR3 consists of 13 residues. The ends were cut back, 5 bases at V and 2 bases at J, with 9 bases in the middle. Germline loops: CDR1 SNHLY, CDR2 FYNNEI. The CDR3 nucleotides read TGTGCCAGCAGTACGGGGTTACAAGAGACCCAGTACTTC. Translation gives CASSTGLQETQYF.

The J gene is TRBJ2-7, the V gene TRBV7-9; D gene uncertain. Germline V gene data show CDR1 as SEHNR and CDR2 as FQNEAQ (reference sequence). Trimming took 8 bases from V and 0 from J, leaving 5 bases between them. CDR3 length equals 11 residues. The CDR3 here is CASGHSYEQYF. As DNA, the CDR3 is TGTGCCAGCGGCCACTCCTACGAGCAGTACTTC.

This clonotype was found many times. The chain has TRBV10-3 and TRBJ1-5; no clear D gene. Germline loops: CDR1 ENHRY, CDR2 SYGVKD. This CDR3 has 14 amino acids. Deletions cut 2 bases from V and 3 bases from J, with 8 bases between. In DNA form, the CDR3 reads TGTGCCATCAGTGAGGCCGGGTACAATCAGCCCCAGCATTTT. Translated: CAISEAGYNQPQHF.

This clonotype was seen a handful of times. The chain uses TRBV7-2 and TRBJ2-2; no clear D gene. Trimming shortened V by 0 bases and J by 4 bases, and 9 bases separated the two germline ends. The CDR3 length is 15 residues. CDR1 SGHTA and CDR2 FQGNSA come from the germline V gene. CDR3 sequence: CASSLANSITGELFF. Here the CDR3 DNA reads TGTGCCAGCAGCTTAGCTAACAGTATCACCGGGGAGCTGTTTTTT.

This clonotype was counted ten times or more. CDR3 nucleotides: TGTGCCAGCTCCCTGACTAGCGGGGGGGATAATGAGCAGTTCTTC. Protein: CASSLTSGGDNEQFF. The rearrangement joins TRBV18 to TRBJ2-1, with 14 nucleotides matching TRBD2. The CDR3 sequence is 15 residues long. V dropped 6 bases and J dropped 7; count of bases not matched to a gene: 5. Germline-derived CDR1 and CDR2 are KGHSH and LQKENI.

V and J are TRBV6-1 and TRBJ2-4; possible D gene TRBD1, 6 bases. The CDR3 length is 15 residues. Germline CDR1 and CDR2: MNHNS and SASEGT. Trimming removed 6 bases from V and 0 bases from J, with 12 bases in between. The CDR3 sequence is CASRTGRLAKNIQYF. Written as DNA, the CDR3 is TGTGCCAGCAGAACAGGGAGACTAGCCAAAAACATTCAGTACTTC.

This clonotype was seen a handful of times. The V gene is TRBV29-1, the J gene TRBJ2-2; possibly TRBD2 for D (5 bases). This CDR3 has 15 amino acids. Germline CDR1 and CDR2: SQVTM and ANQGSEA. The V and J ends lost 2 bases and 1 base respectively, with 11 bases between them. The CDR3 nucleotides are TGCAGCGTTGAACCCGTCGCGGGGAACACCGGGGAGCTGTTTTTT. Translation: CSVEPVAGNTGELFF.

This clonotype turned up a few times. The junction does not match germline at one end; this may be a read error. This chain connects TRBV4-3 to TRBJ1-6, with no clear D. The CDR3 runs 13 residues. Germline CDR1 is LGHNA and CDR2 is YSLEER. The CDR3 sequence: CASSQDLNLPLHF. As DNA, the CDR3 is TGCGCCAGCAGCCAAGATCTCAATTTACCCCTCCACTTT.

J is TRBJ1-1 and V is TRBV12-3 or TRBV12-4; D gene ambiguous. The CDR3 extends over 12 amino acids. The V and J ends lost 5 bases and 7 bases respectively, with 11 bases between them. CDR3 in amino acids: CASSGVNDEAFF. The DNA for the CDR3 is TGTGCCAGCAGTGGTGTTAACGATGAAGCTTTCTTT.

This clonotype occurred a few times. It may be a read error: a sequence one base away is much more abundant. The rearrangement links TRBV12-3 or TRBV12-4 to TRBJ1-2; D unclear. V was cut by 3 bases and J by 3 bases, with 5 bases left in between. This CDR3 spans 12 amino acids. The chain's CDR3 is CASSFGDYGYTF. CDR3 DNA: TGTGCCAGCAGTTTCGGGGACTATGGCTACACCTTC.

This clonotype has a count of ten or more. The rearrangement joins TRBV4-1 to TRBJ1-1; the match to TRBD1 covers 10 bases. Looked up from germline, CDR1 is MGHRA and CDR2 is YSYEKL. The CDR3 runs to 15 residues. J gave up 11 bases and V 7 bases, and 16 bases lay outside the gene matches. In DNA, the CDR3 is TGCGCCAGCACCCCCCTTCGGGGACAGGGGTTTCAGGCTTTCTTT. Amino acids: CASTPLRGQGFQAFF.

The gene calls are TRBV20-1 and TRBJ1-1, with unresolved D. V was trimmed by 3 bases and J by 6 bases, leaving 11 bases between them. Germline V gives CDR1 DFQATT, CDR2 SNEGSKA (reference sequence). The CDR3 has 12 residues. CDR3 loop: CSARTVGAEAFF. In nucleotides, the CDR3 is TGCAGTGCTAGGACGGTCGGGGCTGAAGCTTTCTTT.

This clonotype showed up many times. The chain is built from TRBV5-1 and TRBJ2-1, with D perhaps matching TRBD1 (6 bases). CDR3 length equals 15 residues. The ends were cut back, 3 bases at V and 2 bases at J, with 12 bases in the middle. The germline V gene encodes CDR1 SGHRS and CDR2 YFSETQ. CDR3 residues: CASSSGQLTYNEQFF. The CDR3, as DNA: TGCGCCAGCAGCTCTGGACAGCTCACCTACAATGAGCAGTTCTTC.

This sequence joins TRBV27 and TRBJ2-7; TRBD1 might be the D (6 bases). Per germline, CDR1 MNHEY and CDR2 SMNVEV (reference sequence). The CDR3 covers 15 residues. Trimming shortened V by 0 bases and J by 1 base, and 10 bases separated the two germline ends. CDR3 DNA: TGTGCCAGCAGTTTATCGGGGGCGGTATCCTACGAGCAGTACTTC. Translation: CASSLSGAVSYEQYF.

This CDR3 reads CSVVSGVYGYTF. As DNA, the CDR3 is TGCAGCGTTGTGAGCGGTGTCTATGGCTACACCTTC. The chain employs TRBV29-1 and TRBJ1-2, with D uncertain. The germline V and J ends were trimmed by 4 bases and 4 bases, with 10 bases remaining between them. Germline V gene data show CDR1 as SQVTM and CDR2 as ANQGSEA. This CDR3 comprises 12 residues.

The chain combines TRBV4-3 with TRBJ2-7; D remains unclear. This CDR3 comprises 15 residues. V lost 1 base, J lost 2 bases, and 12 bases lay in between. Germline V lookup: CDR1 LGHNA, CDR2 YSLEER. The CDR3 sequence is CASSQVGVPTYEQYF. CDR3 nucleotide sequence: TGCGCCAGCAGCCAAGTTGGAGTACCCACCTACGAGCAGTACTTC.

This clonotype was picked up a small number of times. The chain links TRBV19 to TRBJ2-2, with D possibly being TRBD2 (5 bases). The V and J ends lost 3 bases and 4 bases respectively, with 12 bases between them. The germline V gene encodes CDR1 LNHDA and CDR2 SQIVND (reference sequence). The CDR3 totals 15 residues. CDR3 protein: CASSIQSGSTGELFF. CDR3 coding DNA: TGTGCCAGTAGTATCCAATCTGGGAGCACCGGGGAGCTGTTTTTT.

This clonotype appeared many times. V gene TRBV29-1 combines with J gene TRBJ2-3; maybe TRBD2 (6 bases). Germline values: CDR1 SQVTM, CDR2 ANQGSEA. Trimming cost V 7 bases and J 4 bases, with 18 bases left between them. The CDR3 is made up of 14 amino acids. The CDR3 DNA sequence: TGCAGCGGCGACGTGGGGGGTTTAGCAGATACGCAGTATTTT. Translation: CSGDVGGLADTQYF.

The rearrangement links TRBV6-5 to TRBJ1-2; D is uncertain. This CDR3 spans 16 amino acids. V was trimmed by 4 bases and J by 4 bases, leaving 19 bases between them. In germline, CDR1 is MNHEY, CDR2 SVGAGI. The CDR3 protein is CASSFGVPRRGYGYTF. Here the CDR3 DNA reads TGTGCCAGCAGTTTCGGGGTTCCCCGGCGAGGCTATGGCTACACCTTC.

Here the CDR3 DNA reads TGTGCCAGCAGACCGGGACGACAGAACACTGAAGCTTTCTTT. It is translated as CASRPGRQNTEAFF. The V gene is TRBV2, the J gene TRBJ1-1, with a weak D call TRBD1 (5 bases). Per germline, CDR1 SNHLY and CDR2 FYNNEI. Trimming left V 6 bases short and J 1 base short, with 12 bases between. The CDR3 extends over 14 amino acids. Using reference TRBV2 and TRBJ1-1 for the parts outside the CDR3, the full variable domain is EPEVTQTPSHQVTQMGQEVILRCVPISNHLYFYWYRQILGQKVEFLVSFYNNEISEKSEIFDDQFSVERPDGSNFTLKIRSTKLEDSAMYFCASRPGRQNTEAFFGQGTRLTVV.

This clonotype has only a few counts. This chain links TRBV7-2 with TRBJ1-5, with TRBD1 matching over 10 bases. V was clipped by 2 bases and J by 2 bases; unmatched bases: 6. Germline CDR1 reads SGHTA; CDR2 reads FQGNSA. This CDR3 has 17 amino acids. The CDR3 sequence is CASSLFQDRGGNQPQHF. The CDR3, as DNA: TGTGCCAGCAGCTTATTCCAGGACAGGGGGGGCAATCAGCCCCAGCATTTT.